The subject of this entry is one T cell receptor (beta chain). What it recognizes is unknown. The sample is drawn from a study of T-cell reconstitution after alpha-beta-depleted transplantation in children. General study findings and limits: High day-60 TCRbeta diversity in some patients came from surviving recipient T cells and thymic progenitors. Newly produced T cells mostly accounted for T-cell counts and diversity one year post-transplant.

Molecular barcoding with unique molecular identifiers was used for the TCRbeta library. TCRdb re-derived calls from the PCR reads in MiXCR, one entry per CDR3 protein. The profile covers about 900,000 distinct CDR3 sequences, with roughly 31% appearing a single time and 28% taken by the ten largest. The CDR3 has 14 amino acids. V was clipped by 6 bases and J by 7 bases; unmatched bases: 9. The sequencing here drew on PBMCs, mostly from graft donor cells, taken 360 days after TCRalphabeta/CD19-depleted stem cell transplant. The receptor was derived from a boy younger than two who had a stem cell transplant for SCID, so the T cells may come from the graft donor. This sequence joins TRBV12-3 or TRBV12-4 and TRBJ1-5, with 7 bases that match TRBD1. CDR3 in amino acids: CASSSTGLKQPQHF. The DNA of the CDR3 is TGTGCCAGCAGCTCGACAGGGCTGAAACAGCCCCAGCATTTT.